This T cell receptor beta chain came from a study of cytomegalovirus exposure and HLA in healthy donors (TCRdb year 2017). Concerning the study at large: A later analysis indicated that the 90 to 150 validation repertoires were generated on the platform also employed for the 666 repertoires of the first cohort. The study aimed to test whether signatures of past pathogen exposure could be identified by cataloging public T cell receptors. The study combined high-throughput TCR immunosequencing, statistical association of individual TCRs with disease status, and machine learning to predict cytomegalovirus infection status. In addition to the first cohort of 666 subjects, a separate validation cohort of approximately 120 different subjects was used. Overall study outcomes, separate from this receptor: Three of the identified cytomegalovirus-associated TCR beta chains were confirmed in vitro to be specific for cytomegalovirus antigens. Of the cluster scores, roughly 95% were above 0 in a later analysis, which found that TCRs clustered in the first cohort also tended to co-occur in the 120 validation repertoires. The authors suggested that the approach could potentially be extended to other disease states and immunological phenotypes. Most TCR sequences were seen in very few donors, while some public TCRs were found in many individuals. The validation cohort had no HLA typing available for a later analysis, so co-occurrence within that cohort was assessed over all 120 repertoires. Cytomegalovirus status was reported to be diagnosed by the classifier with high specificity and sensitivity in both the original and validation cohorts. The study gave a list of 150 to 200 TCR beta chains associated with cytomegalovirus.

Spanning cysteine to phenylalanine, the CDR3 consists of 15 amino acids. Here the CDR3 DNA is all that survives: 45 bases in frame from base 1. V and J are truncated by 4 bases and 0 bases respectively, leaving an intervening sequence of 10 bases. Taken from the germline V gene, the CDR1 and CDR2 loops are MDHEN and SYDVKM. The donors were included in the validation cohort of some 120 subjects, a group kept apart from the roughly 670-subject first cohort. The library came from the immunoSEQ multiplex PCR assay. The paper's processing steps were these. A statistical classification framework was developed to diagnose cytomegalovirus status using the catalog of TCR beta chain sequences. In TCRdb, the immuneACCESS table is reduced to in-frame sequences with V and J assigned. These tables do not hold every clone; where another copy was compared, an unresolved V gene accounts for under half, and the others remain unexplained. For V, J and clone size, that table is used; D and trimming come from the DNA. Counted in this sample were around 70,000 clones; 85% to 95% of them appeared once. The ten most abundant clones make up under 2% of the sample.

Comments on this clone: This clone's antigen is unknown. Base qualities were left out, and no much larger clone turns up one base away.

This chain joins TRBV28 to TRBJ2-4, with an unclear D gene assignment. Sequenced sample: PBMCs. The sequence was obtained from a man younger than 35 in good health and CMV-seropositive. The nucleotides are TGTGCCAGCAGTTCGCCGGAGCTAGCCAAAAACATTCAGTACTTC. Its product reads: CASSSPELAKNIQYF. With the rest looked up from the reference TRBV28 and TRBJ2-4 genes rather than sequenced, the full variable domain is DVKVTQSSRYLVKRTGEKVFLECVQDMDHENMFWYRQDPGLGLRLIYFSYDVKMKEKGDIPEGYSVSREKKERFSLILESASTNQTSMYLCASSSPELAKNIQYFGAGTRLSVL.